This is a list of T cell receptor beta chains from one sample in a study of cytomegalovirus exposure and HLA in healthy donors. Assay used: immunoSEQ multiplex PCR; TCRdb lists only in-frame clones, some missing. The data contain 150,000 to 200,000 clones, 60% to 80% of them singletons. Sequenced: PBMCs. Source of these receptors: a man aged 40-49 years in good health and CMV-seropositive. Both conserved end residues are part of each CDR3. D genes are given only for firm matches. The size field is filled for only some rows; it gives once, few, many or a size class.

>TRBJ2-5|NA|TRBV7-2|NA
TGTGCCAGCAGCTTATATAACAGCCACCAAGAGACCCAGTACTTC
CASSLYNSHQETQYF
>TRBJ2-5|NA|TRBV5-1|TRBD1
TGCGCCAGCAGCGGTACAACAGGGGGCGGAGAGACCCAGTACTTC
CASSGTTGGGETQYF
>TRBJ2-1|NA|TRBV11-2|TRBD2
TGTGCCAGCAGCTTCGGCCTAGCGGGAGTAGGCGAGCAGTTCTTC
CASSFGLAGVGEQFF
>TRBJ2-3|NA|TRBV6-5|NA
TGTGCCAGCAGAGGCGAGGAGGGCACAGATACGCAGTATTTT
CASRGEEGTDTQYF
>TRBJ1-2|few|TRBV19|NA
TGTGCCAGTAGTATTGACACAGACTATGGCTACACCTTC
CASSIDTDYGYTF
>TRBJ1-2|NA|TRBV9|TRBD1
TGTGCCAGCAGCTCCACTACAGGGGCTAACTATGGCTACACCTTC
CASSSTTGANYGYTF
>TRBJ1-1|NA|TRBV11-3|NA
TGTGCCAGCCGCGGGACTGTTGAAGCTTTCTTT
CASRGTVEAFF
>TRBJ1-1|few|TRBV6-1|NA
TGTGCCAGCAGTCCGACAGGAGTGAACACTGAAGCTTTCTTT
CASSPTGVNTEAFF
>TRBJ2-7|NA|TRBV18|NA
TGTGCCAGCTCACCGACGGGTCCCTCCTACGAGCAGTACTTC
CASSPTGPSYEQYF
>TRBJ2-2|NA|TRBV19|TRBD2
TGTGCCAGTAAGAGCGGGAGGGGCGCCGGGGAGCTGTTTTTT
CASKSGRGAGELFF
>TRBJ2-7|NA|TRBV4-1|TRBD2
TGCGCCAGCAGCGCCCTGCGGGGGGAGAAGCGCGAGCAGTACTTC
CASSALRGEKREQYF
>TRBJ2-5|NA|TRBV14|NA
TGTGCCAGCAGCGGAGGCGGCGGCCGAGAGACCCAGTACTTC
CASSGGGGRETQYF
>TRBJ2-1|NA|TRBV25-1|NA
TGTGCCAGCAGTGGTTTCGATGAGCAGTTCTTC
CASSGFDEQFF
>TRBJ2-7|NA|TRBV6-1|NA
TGTGCCTGCCGTGCAGTAACCTACGAGCAGTACTTC
CACRAVTYEQYF
>TRBJ2-6|NA|TRBV5-5|NA
NA
CASSYTFGTSVSGANVLTF
>TRBJ1-2|NA|TRBV6-5|NA
TGTGCCAGCAGTTACTCGACTCGTTCTGGCTACACCTTC
CASSYSTRSGYTF
>TRBJ2-4|NA|TRBV2|NA
TGTGCCAGCAGCCCAACTAGGGGGAACAGTCAGTACTTC
CASSPTRGNSQYF
>TRBJ2-1|NA|TRBV5-1|TRBD1
TGCGCCAGCAGCCAGGGACAGGGGGGACTCGATGAGCAGTTCTTC
CASSQGQGGLDEQFF
>TRBJ1-2|NA|TRBV6-5|NA
TGTGCCAGCAGTGAAGGGAGAGGCTACACCTTC
CASSEGRGYTF
>TRBJ1-1|NA|TRBV18|NA
TGTGCCAGCTCATCGACCGGGAAACCGAACACTGAAGCTTTCTTT
CASSSTGKPNTEAFF
>TRBJ2-3|NA|TRBV6-1|NA
TGTGCCAGCAGCACCCGCTACACAGATACGCAGTATTTT
CASSTRYTDTQYF
>TRBJ2-2|NA|TRBV28|NA
TGTGCCAGCAGTAGGAGGCAAAACACCGGGGAGCTGTTTTTT
CASSRRQNTGELFF
>TRBJ1-2|NA|TRBV19|NA
TGTGCCAGTAGTTCACTCAGTGACAGCCTCGGGGGCTACACCTTC
CASSSLSDSLGGYTF
>TRBJ2-1|NA|TRBV5-8|NA
TGTGCCAGCAGCCTCGGGACTGCAGAGGGCTCCTACAATGAGCAGTTCTTC
CASSLGTAEGSYNEQFF
>TRBJ2-7|NA|TRBV14|NA
TGTGCCAGCAGCCATCCCGGAACAGGGAGAAACGAGCAGTACTTC
CASSHPGTGRNEQYF
>TRBJ1-4|NA|TRBV19|NA
TGTGCCAGTAGTAGTACGTCGGTGGATGAAAAACTGTTTTTT
CASSSTSVDEKLFF
>TRBJ1-2|NA|TRBV13|NA
TGTGCCAGCAGCCCCCTACGGGGGGGTTTGCAGGGCTACACCTTC
CASSPLRGGLQGYTF
>TRBJ1-2|NA|TRBV5-1|NA
TGCGCCAGCAGCTCAGGGGAAATGGGCTATGGCTACACCTTC
CASSSGEMGYGYTF
>TRBJ2-1|NA|TRBV2|TRBD1
TGTGCCAGCAGTAAATCTTCCGGGACAGGGGGCTTCAATGAGCAGTTCTTC
CASSKSSGTGGFNEQFF
>TRBJ1-1|NA|TRBV28|NA
TGTGCCAGCAGTTTAACAGTTGAAGCTTTCTTT
CASSLTVEAFF
>TRBJ2-7|NA|TRBV28|NA
TGTGCCAGCAGTTATCCCGGACAGATGACCTACGAGCAGTACTTC
CASSYPGQMTYEQYF
>TRBJ2-1|few|TRBV5-1|NA
TGCGCCAGCAGCTTGGCTCAGGAGGGTAACAATGAGCAGTTCTTC
CASSLAQEGNNEQFF
>TRBJ2-1|NA|TRBV18|NA
TGTGCCAGCTCATCCGGGATCGAGAGTAGGAATGAGCAGTTCTTC
CASSSGIESRNEQFF
>TRBJ2-7|NA|TRBV27|NA
TGTGCCAGCAGGCCCCCAGGGGCCCTTTACGAGCAGTACTTC
CASRPPGALYEQYF
>TRBJ2-7|NA|TRBV7-9|NA
TGTGCCAGCAGCTTCCCCAACTCCGAGCAGTACTTC
CASSFPNSEQYF
>TRBJ2-2|NA|TRBV5-1|NA
TGCGCCAGCAGCTTGGCAGGGCCGAACACCGGGGGGCTGTTTTTT
CASSLAGPNTGGLFF
>TRBJ2-7|NA|TRBV28|NA
TGTGCCAGCAGCCTAACTATCCCAGAGACCGATCCCTACGAGCAGTACTTC
CASSLTIPETDPYEQYF
>TRBJ2-6|NA|TRBV2|NA
TGTGCCAGCAGGGGGGAGGCTGGGGCCAACGGCCTGACTTTC
CASRGEAGANGLTF
>TRBJ1-5|NA|TRBV27|TRBD1
TGTGCCAGCAGTTTATCTTCGGGGCAGGGGGCGGCATTTCAGCCCCAGCATTTT
CASSLSSGQGAAFQPQHF
>TRBJ1-1|NA|TRBV6-5|NA
TGTGCCAGCAGAGACACAGGAAGGAGTACTGAAGCTTTCTTT
CASRDTGRSTEAFF
>TRBJ1-1|NA|TRBV7-9|NA
TGTGCCAGCAGCTCTGGTGGGCCGAACACTGAAGCTTTCTTT
CASSSGGPNTEAFF
>TRBJ2-7|once|TRBV13|NA
TGTGCCAGCAGCTTAGGCCTCAGGGTCCACGAGCAGTACTTC
CASSLGLRVHEQYF
>TRBJ2-7|once|TRBV6-1|NA
TGTGCCAGCAGTGGGTTCACATCCTACGAGCAGTACTTC
CASSGFTSYEQYF
>TRBJ2-1|NA|TRBV27|NA
TGTGCCAGCATGAGGAGGGATTTTGGAAATGAGCAGTTCTTC
CASMRRDFGNEQFF
>TRBJ2-7|few|TRBV10-2|NA
TGCGCCAGCAGTGAACTGGCGGGCGCCGCCTACGAGCAGTACTTC
CASSELAGAAYEQYF
>TRBJ2-1|once|TRBV7-3|NA
TGTGCCAGCAGCTTAAGTGGGAGGGAGCAGTTCTTC
CASSLSGREQFF
>TRBJ1-1|NA|TRBV6-1|NA
TGTGCCAGCAGCGCCGGGACACCAAACACTGAAGCTTTCTTT
CASSAGTPNTEAFF
>TRBJ2-1|once|TRBV28|TRBD2
TGTGCCAGCGCTCTCCCGCGGGAGTACAATGAGCAGTTCTTC
CASALPREYNEQFF
>TRBJ2-2|NA|TRBV5-1|TRBD2
TGCGCCAGCACGCGGCTAGCGGGAGGAAACACCGGGGAGCTGTTTTTT
CASTRLAGGNTGELFF
>TRBJ1-5|NA|TRBV2|TRBD1
TGTGCCAGCAGTGCCCAGGGACAGAGCAATCAGCCCCAGCATTTT
CASSAQGQSNQPQHF
>TRBJ2-2|NA|TRBV11-2|TRBD2
TGTGCCAGCAGCTCTCGGACTAGCGGCACCTCTTCGAACACCGGGGAGCTGTTTTTT
CASSSRTSGTSSNTGELFF
>TRBJ1-1|few|TRBV5-6|TRBD1
TGTGCCAGCAGTAGGACAGGGAACACTGAAGCTTTCTTT
CASSRTGNTEAFF